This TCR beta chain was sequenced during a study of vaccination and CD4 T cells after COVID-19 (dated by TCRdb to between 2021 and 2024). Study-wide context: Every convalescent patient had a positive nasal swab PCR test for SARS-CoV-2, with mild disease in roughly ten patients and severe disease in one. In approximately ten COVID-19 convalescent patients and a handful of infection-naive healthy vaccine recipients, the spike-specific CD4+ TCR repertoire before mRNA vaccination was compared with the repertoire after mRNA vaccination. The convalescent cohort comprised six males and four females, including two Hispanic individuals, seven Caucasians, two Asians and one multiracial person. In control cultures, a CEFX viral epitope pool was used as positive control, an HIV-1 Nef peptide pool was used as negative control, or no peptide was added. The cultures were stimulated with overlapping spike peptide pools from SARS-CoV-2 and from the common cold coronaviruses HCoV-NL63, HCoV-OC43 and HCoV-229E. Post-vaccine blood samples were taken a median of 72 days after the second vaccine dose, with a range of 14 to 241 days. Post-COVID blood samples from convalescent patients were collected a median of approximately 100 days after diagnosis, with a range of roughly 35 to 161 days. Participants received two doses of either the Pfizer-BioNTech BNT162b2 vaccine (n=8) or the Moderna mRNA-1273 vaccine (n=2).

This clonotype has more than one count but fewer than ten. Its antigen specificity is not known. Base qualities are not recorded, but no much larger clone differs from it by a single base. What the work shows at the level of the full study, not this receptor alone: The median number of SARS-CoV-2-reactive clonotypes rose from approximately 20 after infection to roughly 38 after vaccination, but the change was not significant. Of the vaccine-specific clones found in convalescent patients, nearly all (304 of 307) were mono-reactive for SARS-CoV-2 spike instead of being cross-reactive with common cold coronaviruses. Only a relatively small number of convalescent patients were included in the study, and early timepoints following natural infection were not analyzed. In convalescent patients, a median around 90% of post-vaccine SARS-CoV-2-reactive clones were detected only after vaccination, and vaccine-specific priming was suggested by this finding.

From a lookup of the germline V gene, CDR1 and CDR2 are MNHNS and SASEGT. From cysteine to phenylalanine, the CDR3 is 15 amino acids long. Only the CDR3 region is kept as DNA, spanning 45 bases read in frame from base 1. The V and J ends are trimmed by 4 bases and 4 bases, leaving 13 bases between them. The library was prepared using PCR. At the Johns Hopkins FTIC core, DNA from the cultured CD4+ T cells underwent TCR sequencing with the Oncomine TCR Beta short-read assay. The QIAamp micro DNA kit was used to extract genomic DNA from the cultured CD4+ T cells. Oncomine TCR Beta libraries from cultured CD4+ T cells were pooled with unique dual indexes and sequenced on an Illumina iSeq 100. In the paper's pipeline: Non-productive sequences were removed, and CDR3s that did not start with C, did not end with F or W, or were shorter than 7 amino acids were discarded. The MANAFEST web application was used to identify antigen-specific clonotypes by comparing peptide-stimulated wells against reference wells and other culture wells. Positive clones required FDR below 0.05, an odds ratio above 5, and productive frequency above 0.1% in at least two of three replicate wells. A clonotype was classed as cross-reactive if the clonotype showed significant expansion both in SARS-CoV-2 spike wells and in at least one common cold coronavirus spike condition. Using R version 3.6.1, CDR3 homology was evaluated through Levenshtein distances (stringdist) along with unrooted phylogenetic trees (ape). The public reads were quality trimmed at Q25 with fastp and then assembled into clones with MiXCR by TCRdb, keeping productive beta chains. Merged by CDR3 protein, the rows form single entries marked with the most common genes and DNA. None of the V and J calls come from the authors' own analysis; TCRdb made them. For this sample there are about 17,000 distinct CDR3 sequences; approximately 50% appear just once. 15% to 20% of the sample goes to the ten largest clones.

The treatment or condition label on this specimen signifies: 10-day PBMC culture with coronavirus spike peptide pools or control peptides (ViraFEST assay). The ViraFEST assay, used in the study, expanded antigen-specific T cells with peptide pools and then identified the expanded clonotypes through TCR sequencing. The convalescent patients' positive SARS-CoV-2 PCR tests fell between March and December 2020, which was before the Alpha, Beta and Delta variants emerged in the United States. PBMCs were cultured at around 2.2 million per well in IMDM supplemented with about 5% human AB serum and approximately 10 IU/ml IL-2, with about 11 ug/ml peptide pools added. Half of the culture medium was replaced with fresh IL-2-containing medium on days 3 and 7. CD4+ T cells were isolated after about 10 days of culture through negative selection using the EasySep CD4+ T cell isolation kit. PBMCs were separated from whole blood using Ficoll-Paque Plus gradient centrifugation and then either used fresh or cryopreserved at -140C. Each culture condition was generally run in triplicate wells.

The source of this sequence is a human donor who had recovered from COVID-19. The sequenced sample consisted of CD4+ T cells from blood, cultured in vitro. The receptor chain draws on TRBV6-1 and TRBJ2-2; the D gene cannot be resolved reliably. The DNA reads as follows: TGTGCCAGCAGTGGGATGGTGGTGTCCACCGGGGAGCTGTTTTTT. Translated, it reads CASSGMVVSTGELFF.